There are a few counts of the clone carrying this TCR beta chain. The data belong to a study of T cells in Graves' hyperthyroidism and ophthalmopathy. From germline, CDR1 is DFQATT and CDR2 SNEGSKA (reference sequence). This CDR3 spans 13 amino acids. V lost 3 bases and J lost 5, with 11 bases in between. RNA transcripts provided the source from which TCR beta CDR3 regions were amplified. The TCR CDR3 was amplified in a first-round RT-PCR using the HTBI primer set. TCRdb reanalysed the multiplex PCR reads using MiXCR and keeps one entry per CDR3 protein. The table lists about 380,000 distinct CDR3 sequences, 13% of them singletons.

The receptor was isolated from a man aged 30 to 45 with Graves' hyperthyroidism that later progressed to Graves' ophthalmopathy. The sequencing input was blood. The V call is TRBV20-1, the J call TRBJ2-1; D not resolved. The CDR3 bases are TGCAGTGCTAGTTTCGGGCATGACAATGAGCAGTTCTTC. Translated: CSASFGHDNEQFF.